The subject of this entry is one T cell receptor beta chain. Its antigen is unidentified. Here immunoSEQ multiplex PCR was the method, and the copy in TCRdb shows in-frame clones only, minus some. The sample lists about 82,000 clones; about 92% were seen once. This specimen belongs to a study of cytomegalovirus exposure and HLA in healthy donors. Study-wide findings and caveats: Cytomegalovirus association was listed for around 180 TCR beta chains.

CDR3 length: 13 amino acids. Germline V CDR1 and CDR2: LNHDA, SQIVND (reference sequence). V was shortened by 3 bases and J by 3 bases, with 9 bases between the two germline ends. The origin of this receptor is a man younger than 35 in good health and CMV-seronegative. The chain combines TRBV19 with TRBJ2-7, with D tentatively TRBD2 (6 bases). The sequencing sample was made of PBMCs. The chain's CDR3 is CASSIRDFYEQYF. In DNA form, the CDR3 reads TGTGCCAGTAGTATCAGGGACTTCTACGAGCAGTACTTC.